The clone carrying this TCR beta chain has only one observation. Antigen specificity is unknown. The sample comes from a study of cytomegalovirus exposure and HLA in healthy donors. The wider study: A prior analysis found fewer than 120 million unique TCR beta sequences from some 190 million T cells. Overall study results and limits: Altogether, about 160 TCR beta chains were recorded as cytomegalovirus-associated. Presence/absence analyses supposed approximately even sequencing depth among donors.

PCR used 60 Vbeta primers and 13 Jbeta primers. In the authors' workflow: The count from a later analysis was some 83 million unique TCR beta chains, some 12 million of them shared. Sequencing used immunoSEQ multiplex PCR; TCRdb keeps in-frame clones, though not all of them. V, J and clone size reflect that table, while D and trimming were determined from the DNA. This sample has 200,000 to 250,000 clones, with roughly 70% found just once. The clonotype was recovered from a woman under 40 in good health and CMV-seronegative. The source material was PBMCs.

The DNA for the CDR3 is TGTGCCAGCAGCGTGGGGAGTGGGGAAAGTTCACCCCTCCACTTT. Translation: CASSVGSGESSPLHF. The chain links TRBV9 to TRBJ1-6; D not certain. The CDR3 spans 15 residues. CDR1 is SGDLS, CDR2 YYNGEE, per germline. The germline V and J ends were trimmed by 2 bases and 9 bases, with 15 bases remaining between them.